This passage covers 29 T cell receptor beta chains from one sample sequenced in a study of T-cell memory formation after mild COVID-19 (dated by TCRdb to about 2021). The library was prepared using 5' RACE. The instrument given in TCRdb is Illumina NovaSeq 6000. The public reads were run again by TCRdb, first through fastp at Q25 and then through MiXCR, and only productive beta chains were kept. CDR3 protein duplicates are merged, each entry listing the most common genes and DNA. In this sample the table shows 160,000 or so distinct CDR3 sequences, roughly a third of which occur a single time. The ten biggest clones cover about 12% of the sample. What was sequenced was PBMCs or a T cell subset sorted from them (not recorded which). The receptors shown here come from an adult woman who had mild COVID-19 (a few samples of this study predate the infection). The sample titles of this study are shuffled in the database, so cell type and time point are left out; the donor was told from shared clones.

The rearrangement uses TRBV5-1 and TRBJ2-4; a possible D gene is TRBD2 (5 bases). Germline CDR1 is SGHRS and CDR2 is YFSETQ. This CDR3 is built from 16 residues. Deletions cut 0 bases from V and 0 bases from J, with 10 bases between. In DNA form, the CDR3 reads TGCGCCAGCAGCTTGGGGGGAGTCCTAGCCAAAAACATTCAGTACTTC. Amino acids: CASSLGGVLAKNIQYF.

This clonotype was counted between two and nine times. The chain joins TRBV30 to TRBJ1-3; TRBD1 agrees at 10 bases. Trimming removed 3 bases from V and 2 bases from J; junction bases left unmatched: 7. Germline CDR1 is GTSNPN and CDR2 is SVGIG (reference sequence). The CDR3 loop spans 16 amino acids. Here the CDR3 DNA reads TGTGCCTGGAGAGGAAGGGACAGGGGAGCTGGAAACACCATATATTTT. It specifies CAWRGRDRGAGNTIYF.

The rearrangement joins TRBV24-1 to TRBJ2-7; D is perhaps TRBD1 (6 bases). Deletions cut 2 bases from V and 2 bases from J, with 12 bases between. CDR3 size: 15 residues. Germline CDR1 and CDR2: KGHDR and SFDVKD. The CDR3 spells CATSDSRDIAYEQYF. In DNA, the CDR3 is TGTGCCACCAGTGATTCCCGGGACATCGCCTACGAGCAGTACTTC.

The CDR3 loop is CASSLGVPGETQYF. CDR3 nucleotides: TGTGCCAGCAGTTTAGGGGTCCCGGGGGAGACCCAGTACTTC. The chain employs TRBV12-3 or TRBV12-4 and TRBJ2-5, with D possibly being TRBD2 (5 bases). V dropped 1 base and J dropped 5 bases, with 11 bases sitting between them. The CDR3 totals 14 residues.

This clonotype was seen only a few times. V gene TRBV5-1 combines with J gene TRBJ1-4, with no clear D. The germline V gene encodes CDR1 SGHRS and CDR2 YFSETQ. The CDR3 covers 14 residues. With 4 bases removed from V and 3 bases from J, the gap between germline ends came to 10 bases. CDR3 coding DNA: TGCGCCAGCAGCGTCACCAGCCCTAATGAAAAACTGTTTTTT. Protein sequence: CASSVTSPNEKLFF.

The gene calls are TRBV21-1 and TRBJ2-4; TRBD1, the D gene given by the table, was not confirmed from the DNA. TRBV21-1 is a known pseudogene. The CDR3 is 19 residues long. The CDR3 sequence is CASSKDPRMDRLAKNIQYF. CDR3 nucleotides: TGTGCCAGCAGCAAGGATCCCCGAATGGACAGGCTAGCCAAAAACATTCAGTACTTC.

This chain joins TRBV20-1 and TRBJ2-7, with 7 bases lining up with TRBD2. This CDR3 contains 12 residues. V lost 3 bases, J lost 6 bases, and 5 bases stayed unmatched. The germline V gene encodes CDR1 DFQATT and CDR2 SNEGSKA (reference sequence). For the CDR3, the DNA is TGCAGTGCTAGTCGGGGAGGGCGCGAGCAGTACTTC. Residues: CSASRGGREQYF.

The V and J genes are TRBV5-1 and TRBJ2-3, with TRBD1 as a possible D gene (5 bases). This CDR3 is built from 19 residues. Germline CDR1 and CDR2: SGHRS and YFSETQ. Trimming took 4 bases from V and 1 from J, leaving 25 bases between them. CDR3 bases: TGCGCCAGCAGCCCCCTAATTCGGGCAGGGATGTTGGGCACAGATACGCAGTATTTT. Translating it yields CASSPLIRAGMLGTDTQYF.

The chain joins TRBV7-2 to TRBJ2-7; 8 bases map to TRBD1. CDR3 length: 15 residues. After removal of 0 bases from V and 2 bases from J, the junction contained 3 bases not matched to a gene. From germline, CDR1 is SGHTA and CDR2 FQGNSA. In nucleotides, the CDR3 is TGTGCCAGCAGCTTAGCGCCACAGGGGGCCTACGAGCAGTACTTC. Translating it yields CASSLAPQGAYEQYF.

The genes are TRBV7-8 and TRBJ2-2; D remains unclear. This CDR3 contains 12 residues. Per the germline V gene, CDR1 is SGHVS and CDR2 is FQNEAQ. V was clipped by 1 base and J by 8 bases, with 5 bases between them. The CDR3 loop is CASSLESGELFF. CDR3 nucleotide sequence: TGTGCCAGCAGCTTAGAAAGTGGGGAGCTGTTTTTT.

The CDR3 sequence is CASSSTGMNTEAFF. The DNA of the CDR3 is TGTGCCAGCAGCTCGACAGGCATGAACACTGAAGCTTTCTTT. The rearrangement uses TRBV6-1 and TRBJ1-1, with D possibly being TRBD1 (6 bases). The CDR3 extends over 14 amino acids. V was clipped by 6 bases and J by 0 bases, with 11 bases between them. The V gene's germline CDR1 is MNHNS and CDR2 SASEGT.

V is TRBV2 and J is TRBJ2-5, with 10 bases fitting TRBD2. CDR3 length: 15 amino acids. J gave up 2 bases and V 8 bases, and 8 bases lay outside the gene matches. Germline CDR1 and CDR2: SNHLY and FYNNEI. DNA of the CDR3: TGTGCCAGCCTGCCTAGCGGGAGTTATCAAGAGACCCAGTACTTC. This sequence encodes CASLPSGSYQETQYF.

V is TRBV12-3 or TRBV12-4 and J is TRBJ2-3; D is possibly TRBD1 or TRBD2 (5 bases each). Trimming pared 6 bases from V and 6 bases from J, leaving 16 bases between. The CDR3 consists of 14 residues. The CDR3: CASRTPGGRDTQYF. As DNA, the CDR3 is TGTGCCAGCAGGACCCCTGGGGGAAGGGATACGCAGTATTTT.

This clonotype has just a few counts. The V and J genes are TRBV7-3 and TRBJ2-2, with D possibly called TRBD1 or TRBD2 (5 bases each). This CDR3 spans 17 amino acids. Germline V CDR1 and CDR2: SGHTA, FQGTGA. Trimming took 5 bases from V and 1 from J, leaving 17 bases between them. The CDR3 spells CASSLHSGTWNTGELFF. In nucleotides, the CDR3 is TGTGCCAGCAGCCTACACTCCGGGACCTGGAACACCGGGGAGCTGTTTTTT.

This clonotype was counted only a few times. The chain employs TRBV24-1 and TRBJ2-1, with no clear D. The germline V gene encodes CDR1 KGHDR and CDR2 SFDVKD. This CDR3 contains 13 residues. Trimming left V 5 bases short and J 6 bases short, with 10 bases between. The CDR3 region has the DNA TGTGCCACCAGTGTCCCCGGCGGCAATGAGCAGTTCTTC. Its translation: CATSVPGGNEQFF.

V and J are TRBV19 and TRBJ2-7; TRBD1 is a possible D gene (6 bases). Germline V CDR1 and CDR2: LNHDA, SQIVND (reference sequence). The CDR3 has 14 amino acids. Trimming pared 5 bases from V and 1 base from J, leaving 12 bases between. This CDR3 is CASSPGHLSYEQYF. The CDR3 nucleotides are TGTGCCAGTAGTCCGGGACACCTGTCCTACGAGCAGTACTTC.

In this sample, this clonotype turned up a few times. CDR3 amino acids: CAWTTGHEQYF. The CDR3 DNA sequence: TGTGCCTGGACCACAGGGCACGAGCAGTACTTC. V and J are TRBV30 and TRBJ2-7; possibly TRBD1 for D (6 bases). Looked up from germline, CDR1 is GTSNPN and CDR2 is SVGIG (reference sequence). Trimming cost V 4 bases and J 5 bases, with 9 bases left between them. The length of the CDR3 is 11 residues.

In this sample, this clonotype turned up a few times. The chain uses TRBV4-1 and TRBJ1-3, with TRBD1 identical over 8 bases. In germline, CDR1 is MGHRA, CDR2 YSYEKL. The trim removed 1 base at V and 6 bases at J, leaving 2 bases unmatched. The CDR3 contains 14 residues. The CDR3 region is CASSQGQGLNTIYF. As DNA, the CDR3 is TGCGCCAGCAGCCAAGGACAGGGGTTAAACACCATATATTTT.

The J gene is TRBJ2-3, the V gene TRBV4-3; a weak D match, TRBD1 (5 bases). The CDR3 runs to 17 residues. The V end was cut by 4 bases, the J end by 2 bases, with 19 bases between. Germline CDR1 is LGHNA and CDR2 is YSLEER. Here the CDR3 reads CASSLRGPDHDTDTQYF. The CDR3 nucleotides are TGCGCCAGCAGCCTAAGGGGCCCCGACCACGACACAGATACGCAGTATTTT.

CDR3 residues: CASSMGYEQYF. The CDR3 DNA sequence: TGTGCCAGTAGTATGGGTTACGAGCAGTACTTC. The rearrangement links TRBV19 to TRBJ2-7; D unresolved. The CDR3 covers 11 residues. Germline values: CDR1 LNHDA, CDR2 SQIVND (reference sequence). The V gene lost 3 bases and the J gene lost 4 bases, with 4 bases spanning the gap.

The chain couples TRBV18 to TRBJ2-1; TRBD2 aligns across 9 bases. V lost 3 bases and J lost 4; bases outside the gene matches: 4. There are 15 residues in the CDR3. Per the germline V gene, CDR1 is KGHSH and CDR2 is LQKENI. CDR3 bases: TGTGCCAGCTCACCGCTAGCGGGATCATACAATGAGCAGTTCTTC. This encodes CASSPLAGSYNEQFF.

The chain recombines TRBV3-1 with TRBJ2-3, with 13 bases matching TRBD2. Trimming cost V 4 bases and J 6 bases; bases outside gene matches: 7. The germline CDR1 and CDR2 sequences are LGHDT and YNNKEL (reference sequence). The length of the CDR3 is 16 residues. CDR3 DNA sequence: TGTGCCAGCAGCCCCGGGACTAGCGGGGCCGGTGATACGCAGTATTTT. Translating it yields CASSPGTSGAGDTQYF.

This clonotype was counted a few times. This chain uses TRBV4-1 with TRBJ1-5; D is perhaps TRBD1 (5 bases). CDR1 is MGHRA and CDR2 is YSYEKL in the germline V gene. The CDR3 consists of 15 residues. The germline V and J ends were trimmed by 1 base and 7 bases, with 14 bases remaining between them. CDR3 nucleotides: TGCGCCAGCAGCCAAGTGTACCTAGGGGACCAGCCCCAGCATTTT. It codes for CASSQVYLGDQPQHF.

This clonotype was picked up one time. J is TRBJ2-7 and V is TRBV7-9; D unresolved. Between the trimmed V and J ends, which lost 5 bases and 0 bases, there was a span of 8 bases. The CDR3 runs to 13 residues. Germline loops: CDR1 SEHNR, CDR2 FQNEAQ (reference sequence). As DNA, the CDR3 is TGTGCCAGCAGCCCTCAGAGCTCCTACGAGCAGTACTTC. This translates into CASSPQSSYEQYF.

Only a few counts were recorded for this clonotype. The chain recombines TRBV7-9 with TRBJ2-3, with D perhaps given as TRBD1 or TRBD2 (5 bases each). Trimming took off 4 bases at V and 1 base at J, with 12 bases between the two ends. Germline CDR1 is SEHNR and CDR2 is FQNEAQ (reference sequence). This CDR3 has 15 residues. The CDR3 reads CASSSTGAGTDTQYF. In DNA form, the CDR3 reads TGTGCCAGCAGCTCGACCGGGGCCGGCACAGATACGCAGTATTTT.

This chain connects TRBV20-1 to TRBJ2-3; 7 bases are a match to TRBD2. Per the germline V gene, CDR1 is DFQATT and CDR2 is SNEGSKA (reference sequence). The V gene end was trimmed by 6 bases and the J gene end by 2 bases; junction bases not matched to a gene: 14. The CDR3 runs to 16 residues. The CDR3, as DNA: TGCAGTGCCAGCTGGGAGGGCCTAAGGTACACAGATACGCAGTATTTT. This codes for CSASWEGLRYTDTQYF.

A single count supports this clonotype. The gene calls are TRBV6-2 or TRBV6-3 and TRBJ2-1, with D perhaps TRBD2 (6 bases). CDR1 and CDR2 (germline): MNHEY, SVGEGT. V was cut by 2 bases and J by 7 bases, with 15 bases left in between. This CDR3 has 15 residues. CDR3: CASSYPSGLVNEQFF. The CDR3 nucleotides are TGTGCCAGCAGTTACCCCAGCGGGCTGGTAAATGAGCAGTTCTTC.

This clonotype was seen a handful of times. This rearrangement joins TRBV12-3 or TRBV12-4 to TRBJ1-2; 7 bases are shared with TRBD1. CDR3 length: 14 residues. V shed 6 bases and J 6 bases; nucleotides not matched to a gene: 10. The CDR3 DNA sequence: TGTGCCAGCAGCCCCGCGAGCAGGGGGAATGGCTACACCTTC. Amino acid sequence: CASSPASRGNGYTF.

V is TRBV7-2 and J is TRBJ2-1; D remains unclear. The CDR3 is 13 residues long. The germline V gene has CDR1 SGHTA and CDR2 FQGNSA. The germline V and J ends were trimmed by 4 bases and 6 bases, with 10 bases remaining between them. In DNA, the CDR3 is TGTGCCAGCAGCTCCCCGTGGACCAATGAGCAGTTCTTC. Amino acids: CASSSPWTNEQFF.